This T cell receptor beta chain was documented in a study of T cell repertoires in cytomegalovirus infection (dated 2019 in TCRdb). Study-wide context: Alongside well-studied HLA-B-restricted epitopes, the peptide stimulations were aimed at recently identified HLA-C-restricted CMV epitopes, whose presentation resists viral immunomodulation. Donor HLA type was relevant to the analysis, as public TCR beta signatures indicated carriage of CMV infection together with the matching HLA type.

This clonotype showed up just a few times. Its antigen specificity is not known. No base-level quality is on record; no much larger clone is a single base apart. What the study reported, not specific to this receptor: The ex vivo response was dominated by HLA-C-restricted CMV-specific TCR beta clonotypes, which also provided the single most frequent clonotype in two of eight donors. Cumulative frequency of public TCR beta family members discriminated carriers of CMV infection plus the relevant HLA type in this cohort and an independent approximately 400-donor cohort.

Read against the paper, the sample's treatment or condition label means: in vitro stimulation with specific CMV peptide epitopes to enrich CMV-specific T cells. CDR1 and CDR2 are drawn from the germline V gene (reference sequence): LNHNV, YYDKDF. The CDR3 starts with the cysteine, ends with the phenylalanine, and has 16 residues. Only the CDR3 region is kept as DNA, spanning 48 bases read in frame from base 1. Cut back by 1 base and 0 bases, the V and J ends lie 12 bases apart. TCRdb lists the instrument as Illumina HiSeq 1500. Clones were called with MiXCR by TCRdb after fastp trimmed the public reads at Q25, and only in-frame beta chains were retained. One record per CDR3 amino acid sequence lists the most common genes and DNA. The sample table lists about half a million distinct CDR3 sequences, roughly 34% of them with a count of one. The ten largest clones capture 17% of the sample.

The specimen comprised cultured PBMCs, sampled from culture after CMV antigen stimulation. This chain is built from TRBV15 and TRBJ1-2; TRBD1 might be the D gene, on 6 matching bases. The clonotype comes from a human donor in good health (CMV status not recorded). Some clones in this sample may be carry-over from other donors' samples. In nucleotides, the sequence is TGTGCCACCAGCAGAGGAAACAGGGAAGCTAACTATGGCTACACCTTC. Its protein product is CATSRGNREANYGYTF.